This TCR beta chain was profiled in a study of cytomegalovirus exposure and HLA in healthy donors. Use of 60 Vbeta and 13 Jbeta primers characterized the PCR. Repertoires were generated with immunoSEQ multiplex PCR, while TCRdb's copy carries only in-frame clones and drops some. The sample has approximately 100,000 clones, about 80% seen once. On this clone itself: No antigen is known for it.

Whole-study findings and limits: In a later analysis, several top co-occurrence clusters appeared linked to parvovirus B19, influenza, CMV and Epstein-Barr virus. V segments that were indistinguishable, TRBV6-2 and TRBV6-3 among them, were omitted from analysis. Accounts indicate the classifier identified cytomegalovirus status with strong specificity and sensitivity.

V trimming: 0 bases; J trimming: 2 bases; junction bases outside the gene matches: 6. CDR3 length: 16 amino acids. Germline CDR1 reads SGHRS; CDR2 reads YFSETQ. Sequencing was carried out using PBMCs. The TCR was taken from a man aged 40-49 years in good health and CMV-seronegative. The chain employs TRBV5-1 and TRBJ2-3; 7 bases map to TRBD1. This chain's CDR3 is CASSLEAGGATDTQYF. In DNA form, the CDR3 reads TGCGCCAGCAGCTTGGAGGCAGGGGGTGCCACAGATACGCAGTATTTT. The full variable domain, rest sourced from reference TRBV5-1 and TRBJ2-3, is KAGVTQTPRYLIKTRGQQVTLSCSPISGHRSVSWYQQTPGQGLQFLFEYFSETQRNKGNFPGRFSGRQFSNSRSEMNVSTLELGDSALYLCASSLEAGGATDTQYFGPGTRLTVL.